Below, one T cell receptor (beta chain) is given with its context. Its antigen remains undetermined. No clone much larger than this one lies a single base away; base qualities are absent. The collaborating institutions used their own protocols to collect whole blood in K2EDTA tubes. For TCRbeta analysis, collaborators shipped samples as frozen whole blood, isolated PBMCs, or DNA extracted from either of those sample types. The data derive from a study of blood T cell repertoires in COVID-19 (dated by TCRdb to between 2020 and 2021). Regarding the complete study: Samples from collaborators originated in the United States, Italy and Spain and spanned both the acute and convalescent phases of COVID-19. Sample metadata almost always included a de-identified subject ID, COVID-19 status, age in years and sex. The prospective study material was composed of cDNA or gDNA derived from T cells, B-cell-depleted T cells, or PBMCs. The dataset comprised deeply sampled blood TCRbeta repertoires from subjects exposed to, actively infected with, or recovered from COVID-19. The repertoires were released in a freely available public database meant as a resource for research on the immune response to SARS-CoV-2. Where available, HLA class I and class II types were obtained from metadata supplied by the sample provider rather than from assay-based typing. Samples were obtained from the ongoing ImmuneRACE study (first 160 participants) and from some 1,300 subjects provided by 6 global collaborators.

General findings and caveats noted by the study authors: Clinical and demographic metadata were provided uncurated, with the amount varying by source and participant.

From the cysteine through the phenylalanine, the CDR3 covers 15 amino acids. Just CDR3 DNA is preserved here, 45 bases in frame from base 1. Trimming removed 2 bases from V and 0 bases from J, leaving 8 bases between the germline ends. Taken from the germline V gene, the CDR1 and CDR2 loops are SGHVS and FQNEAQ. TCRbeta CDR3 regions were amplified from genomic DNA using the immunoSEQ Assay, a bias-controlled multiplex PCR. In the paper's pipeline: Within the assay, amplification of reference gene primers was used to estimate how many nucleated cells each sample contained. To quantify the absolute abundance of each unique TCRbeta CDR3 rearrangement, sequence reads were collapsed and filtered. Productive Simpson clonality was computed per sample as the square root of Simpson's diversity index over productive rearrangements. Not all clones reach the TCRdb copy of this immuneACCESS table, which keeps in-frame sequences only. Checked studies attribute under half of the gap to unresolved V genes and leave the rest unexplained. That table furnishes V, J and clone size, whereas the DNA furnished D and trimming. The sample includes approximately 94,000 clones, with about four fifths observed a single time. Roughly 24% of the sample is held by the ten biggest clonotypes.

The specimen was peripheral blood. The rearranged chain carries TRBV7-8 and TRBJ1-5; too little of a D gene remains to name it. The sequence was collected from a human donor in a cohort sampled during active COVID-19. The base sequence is TGTGCCAGCAGCTTAACGGGAGTTAGCAATCAGCCCCAGCATTTT. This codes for CASSLTGVSNQPQHF.